These T cell receptor beta chains were read from a single sample in a study of beta chain features in type 1 diabetes. Some clones are missing from TCRdb's copy, which holds only in-frame ones; the method was immunoSEQ multiplex PCR. This sample carries roughly 730,000 clones, over 10% of them seen once, and the ten largest clones take about 0.02%. Input material: naive CD4+ T cells from blood. These receptors all come from a man younger than 30 with type 1 diabetes. Each CDR3 is given with its conserved first and last residue. Fields, in order: V gene, clone size, D gene, J gene, CDR3 protein, CDR3 DNA. The D gene is left open where the match is weak. Some rows mark clone size as missing; the rest say once, few, many or name a class of expanded clone.

>TRBV6-5|-|TRBD2|TRBJ2-1
CASSRLAGYNEQFF
TGTGCCAGCAGCCGACTAGCGGGGTACAATGAGCAGTTCTTC
>TRBV6-5|-|TRBD1|TRBJ1-1
CASSYEQGASTEAFF
TGTGCCAGCAGTTACGAACAGGGGGCGAGCACTGAAGCTTTCTTT
>TRBV4-1|few|-|TRBJ2-5
CASSRQETQYF
TGCGCCAGCAGCCGACAAGAGACCCAGTACTTC
>TRBV11-2|-|-|TRBJ2-6
CASSSVRGDGANVLTF
TGTGCCAGCAGCTCCGTTAGGGGGGATGGGGCCAACGTCCTGACTTTC
>TRBV27|-|-|TRBJ1-1
CASSLALLAEAFF
TGTGCCAGCAGTTTGGCCCTGTTGGCTGAAGCTTTCTTT
>TRBV7-2|-|TRBD2|TRBJ2-7
CASSLVGTRGVSYEQYF
TGTGCCAGCAGCTTAGTTGGGACTAGGGGCGTATCCTACGAGCAGTACTTC
>TRBV30|few|-|TRBJ2-7
CAWNIGGESYEQYF
TGTGCCTGGAACATAGGCGGGGAGTCCTACGAGCAGTACTTC
>TRBV5-6|few|TRBD1|TRBJ1-5
CASSLSGQSYSNQPQHF
TGTGCCAGCAGTCTCTCGGGACAGAGCTATAGCAATCAGCCCCAGCATTTT
>TRBV5-6|few|-|TRBJ2-3
CASSSGVRDTQYF
TGTGCCAGCAGCTCTGGGGTAAGAGATACGCAGTATTTT
>TRBV27|-|-|TRBJ1-2
CASSLRGGYGYTF
TGTGCCAGCAGTTTGCGGGGCGGCTATGGCTACACCTTC
>TRBV27|few|TRBD1|TRBJ2-7
CASSLLRGTSGTGEEQYF
TGTGCCAGCAGTTTATTACGGGGGACCTCCGGGACAGGGGAAGAGCAGTACTTC
>TRBV7-8|few|-|TRBJ1-4
CASSHRLVNEKLFF
TGTGCCAGCAGCCACAGGCTTGTTAATGAAAAACTGTTTTTT
>TRBV7-2|few|-|TRBJ2-7
CASSQNAPTARSYEQYF
TGTGCCAGCAGCCAAAACGCACCTACAGCAAGGTCCTACGAGCAGTACTTC
>TRBV13|-|-|TRBJ1-1
CASSLMVGAVNTEAFF
TGTGCCAGCAGCTTAATGGTAGGGGCAGTGAACACTGAAGCTTTCTTT
>TRBV10-2|few|TRBD2|TRBJ2-1
CASRLAGYNEQFF
TGCGCCAGCAGACTAGCGGGATACAATGAGCAGTTCTTC
>TRBV7-9|-|-|TRBJ1-6
CASSFDQGSYNSPLHF
TGTGCCAGCAGCTTCGACCAGGGCTCCTATAATTCACCCCTCCACTTT
>TRBV29-1|-|TRBD1|TRBJ2-2
CSVGAGTGLTGGELFF
TGCAGCGTTGGGGCTGGGACAGGCTTGACGGGAGGGGAGCTGTTTTTT
>TRBV6-6|few|-|TRBJ2-7
CASQLVGSFANDEQYF
TGTGCCAGCCAGTTAGTAGGCAGTTTCGCTAACGACGAGCAGTACTTC
>TRBV25-1|-|-|TRBJ1-2
CASSQSPISYGYTF
TGTGCCAGCAGTCAATCACCGATCTCCTATGGCTACACCTTC
>TRBV2|-|-|TRBJ1-1
CASTAQKNTEAFF
TGTGCCAGCACGGCACAGAAGAACACTGAAGCTTTCTTT
>TRBV10-3|-|-|TRBJ2-7
CAISDGRSYEQYF
TGTGCCATCAGTGATGGTCGCTCCTACGAGCAGTACTTC
>TRBV6-5|-|-|TRBJ1-4
CASRANEKLFF
TGTGCCAGCAGGGCAAATGAAAAACTGTTTTTT
>TRBV27|-|-|TRBJ1-1
CASSLEGRGEAFF
TGTGCCAGCAGTTTAGAGGGACGGGGTGAAGCTTTCTTT
>TRBV29-1|few|TRBD1|TRBJ2-5
CSGEGGQGGETQYF
TGCAGCGGGGAAGGGGGACAGGGTGGAGAGACCCAGTACTTC
>TRBV5-4|-|TRBD1|TRBJ2-1
CASSFEDRVYNEQFF
TGTGCCAGCAGCTTCGAGGACAGGGTTTACAATGAGCAGTTCTTC
>TRBV6-5|-|-|TRBJ2-7
CASSYRALGSYEQYF
TGTGCCAGCAGTTACAGGGCACTAGGTTCCTACGAGCAGTACTTC
>TRBV28|-|-|TRBJ2-5
CASSRIQGRETQYF
TGTGCCAGCAGCCGAATCCAGGGTCGAGAGACCCAGTACTTC
>TRBV5-1|-|TRBD2|TRBJ2-2
CASSQLAENTGELFF
TGCGCCAGCAGCCAACTAGCGGAGAACACCGGGGAGCTGTTTTTT
>TRBV6-5|few|-|TRBJ2-7
CASRATGRTYEQYF
TGTGCCAGCAGAGCTACAGGGCGCACCTACGAGCAGTACTTC
>TRBV6-1|few|-|TRBJ1-4
CASAQVSTNEKLFF
TGTGCCAGCGCTCAAGTATCAACTAATGAAAAACTGTTTTTT
>TRBV7-9|few|-|TRBJ2-3
CASSLDRGTDTQYF
TGTGCCAGCAGCTTAGACAGGGGCACAGATACGCAGTATTTT
>TRBV29-1|-|-|TRBJ2-5
CSVIEGKETQYF
TGCAGCGTAATAGAGGGTAAAGAGACCCAGTACTTC
>TRBV29-1|-|-|TRBJ1-1
CSVGLGLGTEAFF
TGCAGCGTTGGTCTCGGGTTAGGAACTGAAGCTTTCTTT
>TRBV5-1|few|-|TRBJ2-3
CASSIRPPDTQYF
TGCGCCAGCAGCATACGGCCCCCAGATACGCAGTATTTT
>TRBV29-1|-|TRBD1|TRBJ1-1
CSVQGQLGNTEAFF
TGCAGCGTCCAGGGACAGTTGGGGAACACTGAAGCTTTCTTT
>TRBV9|-|TRBD1|TRBJ1-2
CASSVAGGQPYGYTF
TGTGCCAGCAGCGTAGCTGGGGGACAGCCCTATGGCTACACCTTC
>TRBV11-2|-|-|TRBJ2-1
CASTEVGFRLNEQFF
TGTGCCAGCACTGAGGTTGGGTTTCGACTTAATGAGCAGTTCTTC
>TRBV5-1|few|-|TRBJ1-2
CASSIRGLPDYGYTF
TGCGCCAGCAGCATCAGGGGCCTCCCCGACTATGGCTACACCTTC
>TRBV7-9|-|-|TRBJ2-7
CASSLARLKTVRTYEQYF
TGTGCCAGCAGCTTAGCGCGTCTTAAGACCGTAAGAACCTACGAGCAGTACTTC
>TRBV15|-|-|TRBJ2-5
CATSRDQVGRTQYF
TGTGCCACCAGCAGAGATCAAGTGGGGAGGACCCAGTACTTC
>TRBV11-2|-|TRBD1|TRBJ2-7
CASSSDRGYGEQYF
TGTGCCAGCAGCTCGGACAGGGGATATGGGGAGCAGTACTTC
>TRBV25-1|few|-|TRBJ2-6
CASRAGASGANVLTF
TGTGCCAGCAGGGCAGGCGCCTCTGGGGCCAACGTCCTGACTTTC
>TRBV18|few|-|TRBJ2-1
CASSLGGQDNNEQFF
TGTGCCAGCTCCTTAGGGGGGCAGGACAACAATGAGCAGTTCTTC
>TRBV10-2|few|-|TRBJ2-1
CASSEQGNEQFF
TGCGCCAGCAGTGAGCAGGGGAATGAGCAGTTCTTC
>TRBV4-1|-|-|TRBJ1-1
CASSQENGGFGEAFF
TGCGCCAGCAGCCAAGAGAATGGAGGATTTGGTGAAGCTTTCTTT
>TRBV19|-|-|TRBJ1-1
CASSEGDTEAFF
TGTGCCAGTAGTGAGGGGGACACTGAAGCTTTCTTT
>TRBV6-1|few|-|TRBJ1-1
CASSEAGGASTEAFF
TGTGCCAGCAGTGAAGCTGGGGGGGCGAGCACTGAAGCTTTCTTT
>TRBV7-2|-|TRBD1|TRBJ2-2
CASSTGQGRGRELFF
TGTGCCAGCAGCACCGGACAGGGACGGGGCAGGGAGCTGTTTTTT
>TRBV5-1|few|TRBD1|TRBJ1-2
CASSDQGQGFGYTF
TGCGCCAGCAGCGACCAAGGACAGGGCTTTGGCTACACCTTC
>TRBV9|-|-|TRBJ1-2
CASSIGVGGAKLYGYTF
TGTGCCAGCAGCATCGGAGTGGGGGGCGCTAAACTCTATGGCTACACCTTC
>TRBV6-5|few|-|TRBJ1-2
CASSYSSDSPYGYTF
TGTGCCAGCAGTTACTCATCGGACAGCCCATATGGCTACACCTTC
>TRBV25-1|few|-|TRBJ2-1
CASTIRGAGNEQFF
TGTGCCAGCACCATAAGAGGGGCAGGGAACGAACAGTTCTTC
>TRBV6-5|-|-|TRBJ2-3
CASSSSQAQYF
TGTGCCAGCAGTTCCTCCCAAGCGCAGTATTTT